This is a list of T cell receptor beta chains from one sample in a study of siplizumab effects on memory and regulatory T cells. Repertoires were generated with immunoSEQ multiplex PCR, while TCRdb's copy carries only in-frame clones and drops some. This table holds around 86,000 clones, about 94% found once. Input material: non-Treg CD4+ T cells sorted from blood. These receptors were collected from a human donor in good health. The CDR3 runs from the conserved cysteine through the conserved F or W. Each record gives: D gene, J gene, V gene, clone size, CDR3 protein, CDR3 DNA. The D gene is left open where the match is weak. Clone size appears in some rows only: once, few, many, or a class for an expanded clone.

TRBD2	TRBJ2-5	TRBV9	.	CASSVGAGGGAPETQYF	TGTGCCAGCAGCGTAGGCGCTGGCGGGGGGGCACCTGAGACCCAGTACTTC
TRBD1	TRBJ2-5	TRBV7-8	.	CASSPNFPGQGARETQYF	TGTGCCAGCAGCCCTAACTTCCCGGGACAGGGGGCACGGGAGACCCAGTACTTC
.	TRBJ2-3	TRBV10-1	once	CASSESQVHTDTQYF	TGCGCCAGCAGTGAGTCCCAGGTCCACACAGATACGCAGTATTTT
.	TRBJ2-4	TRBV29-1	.	CSVENPGGRNIQYF	TGCAGCGTTGAAAACCCCGGAGGGCGAAACATTCAGTACTTC
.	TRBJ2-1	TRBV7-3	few	CASSTGGTSPYNEQFF	TGTGCCAGCAGCACAGGGGGGACTAGCCCCTACAATGAGCAGTTCTTC
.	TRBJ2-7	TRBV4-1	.	CASSQELEYDEQYF	TGCGCCAGCAGCCAAGAATTGGAGTACGACGAGCAGTACTTC
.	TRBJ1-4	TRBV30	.	CAWRPTWETNEKLFF	TGTGCCTGGAGACCAACATGGGAAACTAATGAAAAACTGTTTTTT
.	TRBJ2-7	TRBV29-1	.	CSGSENGEQYF	TGCAGCGGGTCGGAAAACGGGGAGCAGTACTTC
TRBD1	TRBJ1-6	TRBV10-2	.	CASSGRDRDRGRGSYNSPLHF	TGCGCCAGCAGTGGAAGAGACCGGGACAGGGGGCGCGGATCCTATAATTCACCCCTCCACTTT
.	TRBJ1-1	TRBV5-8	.	CASSTVFGTTANTEAFF	TGTGCCAGCAGCACGGTTTTCGGGACGACTGCGAACACTGAAGCTTTCTTT
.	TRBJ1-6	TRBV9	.	CASSEGIGGNSPLHF	TGTGCCAGCAGCGAGGGGATAGGGGGAAATTCACCCCTCCACTTT
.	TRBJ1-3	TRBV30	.	CAWSRSFSGNTIYF	TGTGCCTGGAGCCGATCCTTTTCTGGAAACACCATATATTTT
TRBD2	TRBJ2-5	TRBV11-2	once	CASSPRLAGGMETQYF	TGTGCCAGCAGCCCAAGACTAGCGGGGGGCATGGAGACCCAGTACTTC
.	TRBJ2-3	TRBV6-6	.	CASSNDRYTDTQYF	TGTGCCAGCAGTAACGACAGGTACACAGATACGCAGTATTTT
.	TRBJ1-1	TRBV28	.	CAVLPGHNGGTEAFF	TGTGCCGTGCTCCCGGGACACAACGGGGGGACTGAAGCTTTCTTT
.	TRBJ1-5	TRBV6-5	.	CASKGGNQPQHF	TGTGCCAGCAAAGGGGGCAATCAGCCCCAGCATTTT
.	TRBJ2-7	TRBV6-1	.	CASSAFQGGYEQYF	TGTGCCAGCAGTGCCTTCCAGGGCGGCTACGAGCAGTACTTC
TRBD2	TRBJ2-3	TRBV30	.	CARAPGLAMTDTQYF	TGTGCCAGAGCCCCCGGACTAGCGATGACAGATACGCAGTATTTT
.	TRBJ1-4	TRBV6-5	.	CASSYGPYEKLFF	TGTGCCAGCAGTTACGGTCCGTATGAAAAACTGTTTTTT
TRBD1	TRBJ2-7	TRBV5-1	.	CASSLDGTVTYEQYF	TGCGCCAGCAGCTTGGATGGGACAGTAACCTACGAGCAGTACTTC
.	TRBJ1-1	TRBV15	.	CATSRDMINTEAFF	TGTGCCACCAGCAGAGATATGATAAACACTGAAGCTTTCTTT
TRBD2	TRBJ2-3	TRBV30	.	CAWSAPAAGGPDTQYF	TGTGCCTGGAGCGCCCCCGCGGCGGGGGGGCCAGATACGCAGTATTTT
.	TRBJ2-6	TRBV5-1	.	CASSLPISGANVLTF	TGCGCCAGCAGCTTGCCCATCTCTGGGGCCAACGTCCTGACTTTC
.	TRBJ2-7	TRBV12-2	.	CASRFTGQKSYEQYF	TGTGCAAGTCGCTTTACCGGGCAAAAGAGCTACGAGCAGTACTTC
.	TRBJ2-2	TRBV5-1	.	CASSTNTGELFF	TGCGCCAGCAGTACGAACACCGGGGAGCTGTTTTTT
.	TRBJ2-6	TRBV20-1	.	CSARATDVLTF	TGCAGTGCTAGAGCGACCGACGTCCTGACTTTC
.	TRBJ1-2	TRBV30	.	CAWSSGLYGYTF	TGTGCCTGGAGTTCAGGGCTCTATGGCTACACCTTC
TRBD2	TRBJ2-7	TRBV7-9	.	CASSLGLAGIYEQYF	TGTGCCAGCAGCTTAGGACTAGCGGGGATTTACGAGCAGTACTTC